These 28 T cell receptor beta chains share one sample of origin, sequenced in a study of blood T cell repertoires in COVID-19. Here immunoSEQ multiplex PCR was the method, and the copy in TCRdb shows in-frame clones only, minus some. Here the sample spans roughly 64,000 clones, about 93% being singletons. Sample: peripheral blood. The source is a woman over 75 with active COVID-19.

The chain combines TRBV30 with TRBJ2-6; TRBD1 aligns across 7 bases. Unmatched junction bases numbered 6, after V lost 1 base and J lost 3 bases. This CDR3 has 16 residues. Germline-derived CDR1 and CDR2 are GTSNPN and SVGIG (reference sequence). DNA for the CDR3: TGTGCCTGGAGTGCAGGGGGAGACGGTGGGGCCAACGTCCTGACTTTC. This sequence encodes CAWSAGGDGGANVLTF.

The chain combines TRBV18 with TRBJ2-5; the D is unclear. The CDR3 covers 14 residues. Per germline, CDR1 KGHSH and CDR2 LQKENI. V was shortened by 8 bases and J by 1 base, with 14 bases between the two germline ends. The chain's CDR3 is CASKRSAVQETQYF. As DNA, the CDR3 is TGTGCCAGCAAACGATCCGCAGTCCAAGAGACCCAGTACTTC. Using reference TRBV18 and TRBJ2-5 for the parts outside the CDR3, the full variable domain is NAGVMQNPRHLVRRRGQEARLRCSPMKGHSHVYWYRQLPEEGLKFMVYLQKENIIDESGMPKERFSAEFPKEGPSILRIQQVVRGDSAAYFCASKRSAVQETQYFGPGTRLLVL.

As DNA, the CDR3 is TGTGCCAGCAGTCCCCTTGGGACACCGAACACTGAAGCTTTCTTT. The encoded protein is CASSPLGTPNTEAFF. The rearrangement joins TRBV28 to TRBJ1-1, with D perhaps TRBD1 (6 bases). Germline V gene data show CDR1 as MDHEN and CDR2 as SYDVKM. V was pared by 5 bases and J by 1 base, with 14 bases between. The CDR3 sequence is 15 residues long.

V and J are TRBV4-1 and TRBJ2-5; perhaps TRBD1 as D (6 bases). Germline values: CDR1 MGHRA, CDR2 YSYEKL. V lost 1 base and J lost 3, with 6 bases in between. The CDR3 is 13 residues long. CDR3 residues: CASSQAGEETQYF. The CDR3 bases are TGCGCCAGCAGCCAAGCAGGGGAAGAGACCCAGTACTTC.

The CDR3: CASSLGGLTGTEQYV. DNA of the CDR3: TGTGCCAGCAGCTTAGGTGGACTGACAGGGACCGAGCAGTACGTC. V and J are TRBV11-2 and TRBJ2-7; TRBD1 matches 7 bases. The CDR3 extends over 15 amino acids. Looked up from germline, CDR1 is SGHAT and CDR2 is FQNNGV. Germline trimming cut 1 base from V and 6 bases from J; bases unmatched to any gene: 9.

This chain connects TRBV28 to TRBJ1-6, with 7 bases identical to TRBD1. This CDR3 is 16 amino acids long. CDR1 is MDHEN and CDR2 is SYDVKM in the germline V gene. After removal of 5 bases from V and 2 bases from J, the junction contained 6 bases not matched to a gene. The CDR3 sequence is CASSPDRDTYNSPLHF. The CDR3 nucleotides are TGTGCCAGCAGTCCCGACAGGGACACCTATAATTCACCCCTCCACTTT.

V usage is TRBV9 and J usage is TRBJ2-5, with 10 bases matching TRBD2. V lost 0 bases to trimming and J lost 5 bases; unmatched junction nucleotides: 7. From germline, CDR1 is SGDLS and CDR2 YYNGEE. The CDR3 length is 16 residues. The CDR3 is CASSVGPSGGGETQYF. Here the CDR3 DNA reads TGTGCCAGCAGCGTAGGACCTAGCGGGGGTGGGGAGACCCAGTACTTC.

The chain combines TRBV6-5 with TRBJ1-6, with TRBD1 as a possible D gene (5 bases). V lost 6 bases, J lost 7 bases, and 16 bases lay in between. Germline V gene sequence: CDR1 MNHEY, CDR2 SVGAGI. The length of the CDR3 is 15 residues. The CDR3 DNA sequence: TGTGCCAGCAGAGCTGGCGGGACGGGGAATTCACCCCTCCACTTT. Encoded protein: CASRAGGTGNSPLHF.

The chain combines TRBV24-1 with TRBJ1-4, with TRBD1 matching over 7 bases. V gave up 3 bases and J gave up 6 bases; unmatched junction bases: 3. CDR1 and CDR2 (germline): KGHDR, SFDVKD. This CDR3 comprises 14 residues. CDR3 loop: CATSDGQVDEKLFF. CDR3 bases: TGTGCCACCAGTGATGGACAGGTGGATGAAAAACTGTTTTTT.

In DNA form, the CDR3 reads TGTGCCAGTAGTATAGTGGGACACTCCTCTGGGGCCAACGTCCTGACTTTC. Its protein is CASSIVGHSSGANVLTF. V usage is TRBV19 and J usage is TRBJ2-6, with a tentative D call TRBD1 (6 bases). The CDR3 extends over 17 amino acids. Germline assignment: CDR1 LNHDA and CDR2 SQIVND (reference sequence). V was cut by 1 base and J by 0 bases, with 10 bases left in between.

The table lists this clone with a few counts. The chain employs TRBV11-2 and TRBJ2-2; perhaps TRBD1 as D (6 bases). Germline lookup yields CDR1 SGHAT and CDR2 FQNNGV. Trimming shortened V by 4 bases and J by 6 bases, and 12 bases separated the two germline ends. The CDR3 sequence is 14 residues long. The CDR3 reads CASSSLQGSGELFF. As DNA, the CDR3 is TGTGCCAGCAGCTCTCTACAGGGTTCCGGGGAGCTGTTTTTT.

V is TRBV7-8 and J is TRBJ2-1, with TRBD2 as a possible D gene (6 bases). Germline CDR1 is SGHVS and CDR2 is FQNEAQ. The CDR3 has 16 amino acids. With 5 bases removed from V and 0 bases from J, the gap between germline ends came to 14 bases. CDR3 bases: TGTGCCAGCAGCGCCGGGACTCTCAGCTCCTACAATGAGCAGTTCTTC. Its translation is CASSAGTLSSYNEQFF.

CDR3 in amino acids: CASSQGLEDTQYF. Written as DNA, the CDR3 is TGTGCCAGCAGCCAAGGACTGGAAGATACGCAGTATTTT. V gene TRBV3-1 (or the pseudogene TRBV3-2) combines with J gene TRBJ2-3; the D is unclear. V was pared by 1 base and J by 5 bases, with 7 bases between. The CDR3 contains 13 residues. The V gene's germline CDR1 is LGHDT and CDR2 YNNKEL (reference sequence).

V is TRBV2 and J is TRBJ2-3, with a tentative D call TRBD2 (6 bases). This CDR3 spans 13 amino acids. Trimming shortened V by 8 bases and J by 4 bases, and 13 bases separated the two germline ends. Germline V gives CDR1 SNHLY, CDR2 FYNNEI. CDR3 protein: CASRVLAPDTQYF. CDR3 bases: TGTGCCAGCCGGGTCCTAGCGCCAGATACGCAGTATTTT.

The rearrangement joins TRBV24-1 to TRBJ2-5, with TRBD1 matching over 7 bases. The length of the CDR3 is 16 residues. After removal of 5 bases from V and 4 bases from J, the junction contained 12 bases not matched to a gene. Germline CDR1 and CDR2: KGHDR and SFDVKD. In nucleotides, the CDR3 is TGTGCCACCAGTGCTGACAACAGGGGATCGGGAGAGACCCAGTACTTC. Protein: CATSADNRGSGETQYF.

J is TRBJ2-7 and V is TRBV5-1, with TRBD1 as a possible D gene (5 bases). Trimming shortened V by 4 bases and J by 3 bases, and 17 bases separated the two germline ends. This CDR3 has 15 amino acids. Germline loops: CDR1 SGHRS, CDR2 YFSETQ. The CDR3 DNA reads as TGCGCCAGCAGCAAAACAGGTGGTGGGTACTACGAGCAGTACTTC. Encoded protein: CASSKTGGGYYEQYF. The variable domain in full, completed from reference TRBV5-1 and TRBJ2-7, reads KAGVTQTPRYLIKTRGQQVTLSCSPISGHRSVSWYQQTPGQGLQFLFEYFSETQRNKGNFPGRFSGRQFSNSRSEMNVSTLELGDSALYLCASSKTGGGYYEQYFGPGTRLTVT.

The J gene is TRBJ1-4, the V gene TRBV18; no clear D. Trimming stripped 3 bases from V and 5 bases from J, with 10 bases between. There are 14 residues in the CDR3. Per the germline V gene, CDR1 is KGHSH and CDR2 is LQKENI. The DNA for the CDR3 is TGTGCCAGCTCACCGAGGAGGGAGAATGAAAAACTGTTTTTT. Translation: CASSPRRENEKLFF.

J is TRBJ2-1 and V is TRBV5-1; unclear D gene. CDR1 is SGHRS and CDR2 is YFSETQ in the germline V gene. The CDR3 has 14 residues. The V end lost 1 base, the J end lost 5 bases, and 10 bases lay between the germline ends. The CDR3 reads CASSLWAAHNEQFF. The CDR3 bases are TGCGCCAGCAGCTTGTGGGCAGCTCACAATGAGCAGTTCTTC.

The V call is TRBV7-8, the J call TRBJ2-3; TRBD2 agrees at 14 bases. The V gene end was trimmed by 4 bases and the J gene end by 2 bases; junction bases not matched to a gene: 2. Germline-derived CDR1 and CDR2 are SGHVS and FQNEAQ. The CDR3 covers 16 residues. DNA for the CDR3: TGTGCCAGCAGCTCGGGACTAGCGGGAGTCACAGATACGCAGTATTTT. This encodes CASSSGLAGVTDTQYF. The full variable domain, in which reference TRBV7-8 and TRBJ2-3 provide the parts outside the CDR3, is GAGVSQSPRYKVAKRGQDVALRCDPISGHVSLFWYQQALGQGPEFLTYFQNEAQLDKSGLPSDRFFAERPEGSVSTLKIQRTQQEDSAVYLCASSSGLAGVTDTQYFGPGTRLTVL.

The CDR3 sequence is CASSEGTQETQYF. In DNA form, the CDR3 reads TGTGCCAGCAGTGAAGGGACTCAAGAGACCCAGTACTTC. The V gene is TRBV6-1, the J gene TRBJ2-5, with a possible D match to TRBD2 (5 bases). This CDR3 is built from 13 residues. The V end lost 1 base, the J end lost 2 bases, and 5 bases lay between the germline ends. Germline V gives CDR1 MNHNS, CDR2 SASEGT.

This rearrangement joins TRBV3-1 (or the pseudogene TRBV3-2) to TRBJ1-5; no reliable D call. Germline-derived CDR1 and CDR2 are LGHDT and YNNKEL (reference sequence). V gave up 0 bases and J gave up 7 bases, with 10 bases separating them. There are 14 residues in the CDR3. CDR3 sequence (DNA): TGTGCCAGCAGCCAAGAACGGGGAGTCCAGCCCCAGCATTTT. It translates to CASSQERGVQPQHF.

This clone showed up just once. The chain employs TRBV2 and TRBJ2-1; D is perhaps TRBD2 (6 bases). V was cut by 7 bases and J by 7 bases, with 11 bases left in between. CDR1 SNHLY and CDR2 FYNNEI come from the germline V gene. The CDR3 length is 12 residues. The CDR3 sequence is CASKASVNEQFF. Here the CDR3 DNA reads TGTGCCAGCAAAGCTAGCGTTAATGAGCAGTTCTTC.

V is TRBV7-9 and J is TRBJ1-4, with a tentative D call TRBD1 (5 bases). CDR1 is SEHNR, CDR2 FQNEAQ, per germline (reference sequence). The CDR3 covers 17 residues. V dropped 8 bases and J dropped 8 bases, with 27 bases sitting between them. This CDR3 reads CASLGGYMGRAGEKLFF. CDR3 nucleotides: TGTGCCAGCCTTGGGGGGTACATGGGGAGGGCTGGAGAAAAACTGTTTTTT.

V gene TRBV6-5 combines with J gene TRBJ2-5, with D possibly matching TRBD1 (6 bases). This CDR3 contains 14 residues. Trimming removed 4 bases at V and 5 bases at J, with 14 bases between. The germline gives CDR1 MNHEY, CDR2 SVGAGI. The CDR3 loop reads CASSFSRGGETQYF. DNA for the CDR3: TGTGCCAGCAGTTTCTCCAGGGGTGGGGAGACCCAGTACTTC.

For the CDR3, the DNA is TGTGCCAGCAGCTTGGGGGCGGGATCCTACAATGAGCAGTTCTTC. Translation gives CASSLGAGSYNEQFF. V is TRBV5-6 and J is TRBJ2-1; a possible D gene is TRBD2 (6 bases). The CDR3 sequence is 15 residues long. Trimming stripped 0 bases from V and 1 base from J, with 8 bases between. Per germline, CDR1 SGHDT and CDR2 YYEEEE.

This chain links TRBV12-3 or TRBV12-4 with TRBJ2-7; 7 bases align to TRBD1. The V and J ends lost 5 bases and 6 bases, in that order; junction bases with no gene match: 7. The CDR3 sequence is 13 residues long. The CDR3 sequence is CASSQRTGGEQYF. DNA of the CDR3: TGTGCCAGCAGTCAGCGGACAGGCGGCGAGCAGTACTTC.

The J gene is TRBJ2-3, the V gene TRBV28; D might be TRBD2 (5 bases). Per germline, CDR1 MDHEN and CDR2 SYDVKM. The CDR3 runs to 14 residues. Deletions cut 6 bases from V and 0 bases from J, with 10 bases between. The CDR3 region has the DNA TGTGCCAGCAGCACCGGGGTTAGCACAGATACGCAGTATTTT. Translation: CASSTGVSTDTQYF.

This clone was seen a single time. The rearrangement joins TRBV11-2 to TRBJ1-1; no definite D call. The germline V and J ends were trimmed by 1 base and 1 base, with 4 bases remaining between them. CDR1 is SGHAT and CDR2 is FQNNGV in the germline V gene. This CDR3 comprises 13 residues. CDR3 residues: CASSLGQNTEAFF. In DNA, the CDR3 is TGTGCCAGCAGCTTAGGACAGAACACTGAAGCTTTCTTT.